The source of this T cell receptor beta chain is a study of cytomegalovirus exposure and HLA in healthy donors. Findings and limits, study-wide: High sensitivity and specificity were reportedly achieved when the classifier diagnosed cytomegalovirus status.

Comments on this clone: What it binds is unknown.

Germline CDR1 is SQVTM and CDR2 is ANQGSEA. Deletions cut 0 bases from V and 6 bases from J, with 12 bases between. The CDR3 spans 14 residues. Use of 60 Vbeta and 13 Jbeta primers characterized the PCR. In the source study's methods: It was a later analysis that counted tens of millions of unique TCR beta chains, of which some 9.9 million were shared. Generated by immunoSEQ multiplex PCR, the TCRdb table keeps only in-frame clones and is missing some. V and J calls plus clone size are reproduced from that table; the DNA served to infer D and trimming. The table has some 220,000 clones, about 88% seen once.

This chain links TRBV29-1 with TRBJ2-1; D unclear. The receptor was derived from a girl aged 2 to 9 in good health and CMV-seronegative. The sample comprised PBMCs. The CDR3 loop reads CSVEDRRTTNEQFF. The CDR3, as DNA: TGCAGCGTTGAAGATCGGAGAACTACCAATGAGCAGTTCTTC.